This T cell receptor beta chain is drawn from a study of cytomegalovirus exposure and HLA in healthy donors. General study points: In a later analysis, at a false discovery rate of 0.05, approximately 16,000 TCR beta sequences were associated with HLA alleles. Earlier analysis yielded a pattern in which most TCR beta V segments were productive about 87% or about 30% of the time. A reported reduction in N-insertions relative to the roughly 710-donor mean was seen in an Asian-associated ancestry cluster in a later analysis.

Primers: 60 Vbeta forward and 13 Jbeta reverse. TCRdb's copy holds only in-frame clones and misses some; the assay was immunoSEQ multiplex PCR. The sample records approximately 100,000 clones, approximately 71% being singletons. Healthy bone marrow donors formed the donor group. Turning to this clone: Its matching antigen is unknown.

This CDR3 region has 16 residues. The V gene's germline CDR1 is SNHLY and CDR2 FYNNEI. V was pared by 6 bases and J by 0 bases, with 15 bases between. Sequenced: PBMCs. The sequence came from a woman between 70 and 85 years old in good health and CMV-seropositive. The chain carries TRBV2 and TRBJ1-3, with D possibly being TRBD1 (5 bases). The CDR3 region is CASRQGWISSGNTIYF. The CDR3 region has the DNA TGTGCCAGCAGGCAGGGTTGGATAAGCTCTGGAAACACCATATATTTT.